This T cell receptor (beta chain) emerged from a study of blood T cell repertoires in COVID-19. The wider study: PBMCs, B-cell-depleted T cells, or T cells were the source of the cDNA or gDNA that made up the material.

The CDR3 is made up of 14 amino acids. The J segment lost 2 bases and the V segment lost 5 bases, leaving 5 bases of the junction unmatched. The germline gives CDR1 SGHNT, CDR2 YENEEA. Here immunoSEQ multiplex PCR was the method, and the copy in TCRdb shows in-frame clones only, minus some. Of about 230,000 clones in the sample, more than 75% were seen once. The sequencing input was peripheral blood. This sequence was found in a man in his forties or fifties with acute or convalescent COVID-19. The chain is built from TRBV11-3 and TRBJ1-1; TRBD1 matches 7 bases. CDR3 DNA: TGTGCCAGCAGCCGGGACAGATCTAACACTGAAGCTTTCTTT. Translation gives CASSRDRSNTEAFF.